A selection of T cell receptor beta chains follows, all from one sample in a study of CD8+ T cells in alopecia areata. Using immunoSEQ multiplex PCR, the repertoire was profiled, and TCRdb retains in-frame clones only, with some absent. The sample carries hundreds of thousands of clones, 50% to 65% recorded once. The specimen comprised CD4+ T cells sorted from blood, sampled at week 0. The origin of the receptors is a human donor with alopecia areata. CDR3s include the opening cysteine and the closing phenylalanine or tryptophan. The D gene is left open where the match is weak. Not every row has a clone size; where given, it reads once, few, many or a size class.

CDR3nt | CDR3aa | v_gene | d_gene | j_gene | abundance
TGTGCCAGCTCCCCGTCCGGGACAAGAAACTATGGCTACACCTTC | CASSPSGTRNYGYTF | TRBV18 | - | TRBJ1-2 | -
TGTGCCAGCAGTGAAGACGGCCAGGGATTTAGCACAGATACGCAGTATTTT | CASSEDGQGFSTDTQYF | TRBV2 | - | TRBJ2-3 | -
TGTGCCAGCAATTGGATCTCGACGCGGGACAGTTCCTACAATGAGCAGTTCTTC | CASNWISTRDSSYNEQFF | TRBV27 | - | TRBJ2-1 | -
TGCGCCAGCAGCCTCGCCGGACCAGGGGTCCACGAGCAGTACTTC | CASSLAGPGVHEQYF | TRBV4-1 | - | TRBJ2-7 | -
TGTGCCAGCCTCTCTCCGGGACTTCAGTACTTC | CASLSPGLQYF | TRBV2 | - | TRBJ2-7 | many
TGCGCCAGCAGCTTGGACTCTTCGAGAGCCGAAGCTTTCTTT | CASSLDSSRAEAFF | TRBV5-1 | - | TRBJ1-1 | -
TGTGCCAGCAGCCCCCAGGTCAGGTGGAACTATGGCTACACCTTC | CASSPQVRWNYGYTF | TRBV7-9 | - | TRBJ1-2 | -
TGTGCCAGCAGTTCCGGACAGGGACAATCGATCTCTGAAGCTTTCTTT | CASSSGQGQSISEAFF | TRBV6-6 | TRBD1 | TRBJ1-1 | -
TGTGCCAGCAGTGATCGACGTCGCGGAATGGGAAACACCATATATTTT | CASSDRRRGMGNTIYF | TRBV25-1 | - | TRBJ1-3 | -
TGTGCCAGCAGCTCCACCGGGACAGGGGTCTACGAGCAGTACTTC | CASSSTGTGVYEQYF | TRBV7-2 | TRBD1 | TRBJ2-7 | -
TGTGCCAGCTCACCGGGTGCCTACGAGCAGTACTTC | CASSPGAYEQYF | TRBV18 | - | TRBJ2-7 | -
TGTGCCAGCAGCGCCCTAAGCGGGGCCACAGATACGCAGTATTTT | CASSALSGATDTQYF | TRBV9 | TRBD2 | TRBJ2-3 | -
TGCAGCGTTGAAGTAGGCGGGGGGGCTGGCTACGAGCAGTACTTC | CSVEVGGGAGYEQYF | TRBV29-1 | TRBD2 | TRBJ2-7 | -
TGCAGCGTTAGAGGGGGCGCTAAATATGGCACTGAAGCTTTCTTT | CSVRGGAKYGTEAFF | TRBV29-1 | TRBD1 | TRBJ1-1 | -
TGTGCCAGCAGGGACAGGGAAGGTAATGAGCAGTTCTTC | CASRDREGNEQFF | TRBV6-1 | TRBD1 | TRBJ2-1 | once
TGCGCCAGCAGCTTTAGCGGGAGCGACCAGTACTTC | CASSFSGSDQYF | TRBV5-1 | TRBD2 | TRBJ2-5 | -
TGTGCCAGCAAACCTTCCGGGACTAGCACAGATACGCAGTATTTT | CASKPSGTSTDTQYF | TRBV6-5 | - | TRBJ2-3 | -
TGTGCCAGCAGTTACACATCAGGGGGCAATCAGCCCCAGCATTTT | CASSYTSGGNQPQHF | TRBV6-6 | - | TRBJ1-5 | few
TGTGCCAGCAGCGTAGGCCAGCGATTGAACACTGAAGCTTTCTTT | CASSVGQRLNTEAFF | TRBV9 | - | TRBJ1-1 | -
TGCAGCGTTGCGGGGCTGAACACTGAAGCTTTCTTT | CSVAGLNTEAFF | TRBV29-1 | - | TRBJ1-1 | few
TGCGCCAGCAGCCACCCCGACAGGGACGGTGGCTACACCTTC | CASSHPDRDGGYTF | TRBV4-1 | TRBD1 | TRBJ1-2 | -
TGTGCCAGCACCCTTACCCGGAATTCACCCCTCCACTTT | CASTLTRNSPLHF | TRBV7-9 | - | TRBJ1-6 | few
TGTGCCAGTAGTTACCGGGACAGGGTCTACGAGCAGTACTTC | CASSYRDRVYEQYF | TRBV19 | TRBD1 | TRBJ2-7 | -
TGTGCCAGCAGTGAAAGCCCCAGCCCGGCGGGTGAAAAACTGTTTTTT | CASSESPSPAGEKLFF | TRBV25-1 | - | TRBJ1-4 | -
TGTGCCAGCAGCTTTCGTGGCGGGAACTCTGGGGCCAACGTCCTGACTTTC | CASSFRGGNSGANVLTF | TRBV7-6 | - | TRBJ2-6 | -
TGTGCCAGCAGCAGGGAGCAAAACTATGGCTACACCTTC | CASSREQNYGYTF | TRBV2 | - | TRBJ1-2 | -
TGCGCCAGCAGCCAAGACTGGGGGTCCAGGGCCAACGTCCTGACTTTC | CASSQDWGSRANVLTF | TRBV4-3 | - | TRBJ2-6 | -
TGCAGCGTTGGGGAACGGGTAAATCAGCCCCAGCATTTT | CSVGERVNQPQHF | TRBV29-1 | - | TRBJ1-5 | -
TGTGCCTCGGAACGGAACACTGAAGCTTTCTTT | CASERNTEAFF | TRBV30 | - | TRBJ1-1 | -
TGTGCCAGTAGTAAACTACAGGGTTGGCAGCCCCAGCATTTT | CASSKLQGWQPQHF | TRBV19 | - | TRBJ1-5 | -
TGCGCCAGCAGCTTGGGAGGGGGCCTCCAAAGTGGTGAGCAGTTCTTC | CASSLGGGLQSGEQFF | TRBV5-1 | TRBD1 | TRBJ2-1 | -
TGTGCCAGCAGCTTACGGGACAGGGGCTCCTACGAGCAGTACTTC | CASSLRDRGSYEQYF | TRBV11-1 | TRBD1 | TRBJ2-7 | -
TGCGCCAGCAGTCTAAGCGGGAGAATTATGAGGGAGCTGTTTTTT | CASSLSGRIMRELFF | TRBV4-1 | TRBD2 | TRBJ2-2 | -
TGTGCCAGCACAACAGCGAGCTCCTATAATTCACCCCTCCACTTT | CASTTASSYNSPLHF | TRBV27 | - | TRBJ1-6 | many
TGTGCCTGGGGCCGGGGATCTCAGACCTACGAGCAGTACTTC | CAWGRGSQTYEQYF | TRBV30 | - | TRBJ2-7 | -
TGTGCCAGCAGTTACTCCTACGCTAGTACGGTCGAGACCCAGTACTTC | CASSYSYASTVETQYF | TRBV6-5 | - | TRBJ2-5 | once
TGTGCCTGGAGTGTACAGGTGAACACTGAAGCTTTCTTT | CAWSVQVNTEAFF | TRBV30 | - | TRBJ1-1 | few
TGTGCCAGCAGCCCCAGACAGGGGACTGGGGCCAACGTCCTGACTTTC | CASSPRQGTGANVLTF | TRBV7-3 | TRBD1 | TRBJ2-6 | -
TGTGCCAGCAGCGTAGACGTAACCCAAGAGACCCAGTACTTC | CASSVDVTQETQYF | TRBV9 | - | TRBJ2-5 | -
TGCGCCAGCAGCCTGGGACCCCAAAGCACTGAAGCTTTCTTT | CASSLGPQSTEAFF | TRBV5-1 | - | TRBJ1-1 | -
TGTGCCAGCAGCGCCGCATCCAGGGCTTTGGGCTACACCTTC | CASSAASRALGYTF | TRBV9 | - | TRBJ1-2 | once
TGTGCCAGCAGCTTGCAGGGGCCGACGGGGGCCAACGTCCTGACTTTC | CASSLQGPTGANVLTF | TRBV5-4 | - | TRBJ2-6 | -
TGCAGTGCTAGTGCGCGGAATGAGCAGTTCTTC | CSASARNEQFF | TRBV20-1 | - | TRBJ2-1 | -
TGTGCCAGCAGCTCACTGACAGGGAGCTCCTACAATGAGCAGTTCTTC | CASSSLTGSSYNEQFF | TRBV11-2 | TRBD1 | TRBJ2-1 | -
TGTGCCAGCAGTGAGGGACAAAAACACCAGCCCCAGCATTTT | CASSEGQKHQPQHF | TRBV6-1 | - | TRBJ1-5 | -
TGTGCCAGCAGCCCTGGGACTAGCGGGGGATGGTCCTACGAGCAGTACTTC | CASSPGTSGGWSYEQYF | TRBV7-9 | TRBD2 | TRBJ2-7 | -
TGCAGCGTCGCCAGACAGGCCGGCTACACCTTC | CSVARQAGYTF | TRBV29-1 | - | TRBJ1-2 | once
TGTGCCAGCAGCCAAGGAGAATGGGGGAGTACCGACGAGCAGTACTTC | CASSQGEWGSTDEQYF | TRBV4-2 | - | TRBJ2-7 | -
TGTACCACCAGCAGACCGTACGCCCCACGGGACAGGGCCTACGAGCAGTACTTC | CTTSRPYAPRDRAYEQYF | TRBV15 | TRBD1 | TRBJ2-7 | -
TGTGCCAGCAGTGAACGGCGCTCCTGGGGCTACGAGCAGTACTTC | CASSERRSWGYEQYF | TRBV25-1 | - | TRBJ2-7 | -